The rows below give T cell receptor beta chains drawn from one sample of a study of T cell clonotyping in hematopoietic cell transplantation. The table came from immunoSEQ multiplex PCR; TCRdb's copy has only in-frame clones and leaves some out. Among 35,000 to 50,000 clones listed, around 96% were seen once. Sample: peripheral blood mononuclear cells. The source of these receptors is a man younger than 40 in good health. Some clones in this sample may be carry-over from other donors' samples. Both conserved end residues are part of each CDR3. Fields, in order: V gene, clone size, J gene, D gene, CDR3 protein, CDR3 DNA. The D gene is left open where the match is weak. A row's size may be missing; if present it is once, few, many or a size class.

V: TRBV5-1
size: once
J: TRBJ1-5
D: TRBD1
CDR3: CASSLTPGQGSNQPQHF
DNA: TGCGCCAGCAGCTTAACACCGGGACAGGGGAGCAATCAGCCCCAGCATTTT

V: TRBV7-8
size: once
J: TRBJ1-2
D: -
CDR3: CASSFNPGHSRGYGYTF
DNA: TGTGCCAGCAGCTTCAACCCGGGACATTCTCGGGGCTATGGCTACACCTTC

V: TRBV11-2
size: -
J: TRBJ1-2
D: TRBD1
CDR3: CASSFSGTGGAQYGYTF
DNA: TGTGCCAGCAGCTTCTCCGGGACAGGGGGCGCACAGTATGGCTACACCTTC

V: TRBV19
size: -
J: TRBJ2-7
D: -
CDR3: CASSIVGGREQYF
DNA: TGTGCCAGTAGTATAGTAGGAGGGCGAGAGCAGTACTTC

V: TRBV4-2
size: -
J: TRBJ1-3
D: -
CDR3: CASSPTRVSGNTIYF
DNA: TGTGCCAGCAGCCCCACTAGGGTCTCTGGAAACACCATATATTTT

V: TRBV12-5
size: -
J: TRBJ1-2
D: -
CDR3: CASGLAPKAGRLSGYGYTF
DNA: TGTGCTAGTGGTTTGGCTCCTAAGGCAGGGCGCCTCTCAGGCTATGGCTACACCTTC

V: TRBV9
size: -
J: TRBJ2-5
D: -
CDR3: CASSSVGQGQETQYF
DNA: TGTGCCAGCAGCAGCGTAGGTCAGGGACAAGAGACCCAGTACTTC

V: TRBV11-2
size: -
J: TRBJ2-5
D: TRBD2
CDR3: CASSSRTGTMETQYF
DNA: TGTGCCAGCAGCTCTCGGACCGGGACTATGGAGACCCAGTACTTC

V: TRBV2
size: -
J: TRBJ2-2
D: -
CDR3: CASVDTGELFF
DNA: TGTGCCAGCGTGGACACCGGGGAGCTGTTTTTT

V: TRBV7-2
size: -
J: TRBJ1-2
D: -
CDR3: CASSLGSGKVYGYTF
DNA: TGTGCCAGCAGCTTAGGGTCAGGGAAAGTCTATGGCTACACCTTC

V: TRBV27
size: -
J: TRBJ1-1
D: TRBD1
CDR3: CASSRTGGSTEAFF
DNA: TGTGCCAGCAGCCGGACAGGGGGCAGCACTGAAGCTTTCTTT

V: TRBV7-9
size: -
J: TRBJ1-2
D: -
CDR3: CASSLGNYGYTF
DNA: TGTGCCAGCAGCTTGGGTAACTATGGCTACACCTTC

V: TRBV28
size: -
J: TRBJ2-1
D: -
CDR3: CASSSSLSNEQFF
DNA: TGTGCCAGCAGTTCTAGCCTTAGCAATGAGCAGTTCTTC

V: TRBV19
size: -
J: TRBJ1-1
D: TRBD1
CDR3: CASRNRGENTEAFF
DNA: TGTGCCAGTAGGAACAGGGGGGAGAACACTGAAGCTTTCTTT

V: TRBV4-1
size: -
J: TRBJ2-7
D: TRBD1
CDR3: CASSQDGQGLTYEQYF
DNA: TGCGCCAGCAGCCAAGATGGACAGGGTCTGACCTACGAGCAGTACTTC

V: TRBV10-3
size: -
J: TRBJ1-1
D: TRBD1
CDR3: CAIRGDSQNTEAFF
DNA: TGTGCCATCAGGGGGGACAGCCAGAACACTGAAGCTTTCTTT

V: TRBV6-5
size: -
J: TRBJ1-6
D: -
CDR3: CASREGFFSPLHF
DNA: TGTGCCAGCAGGGAGGGTTTTTTTTCACCCCTCCACTTT

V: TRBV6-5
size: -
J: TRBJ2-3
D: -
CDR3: CASSYSNAITDTQYF
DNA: TGTGCCAGCAGTTACTCGAATGCCATCACAGATACGCAGTATTTT

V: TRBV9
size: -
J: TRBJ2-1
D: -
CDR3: CASSVAVEGLMPNEQFF
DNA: TGTGCCAGCAGCGTAGCAGTGGAGGGGCTCATGCCCAATGAGCAGTTCTTC

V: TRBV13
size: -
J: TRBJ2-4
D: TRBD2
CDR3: CASSFVSAGGKNIQYF
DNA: TGTGCCAGCAGCTTTGTTAGCGCGGGGGGCAAAAACATTCAGTACTTC

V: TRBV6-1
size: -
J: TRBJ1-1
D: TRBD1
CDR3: CASSSSRTGGELAFF
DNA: TGTGCCAGCAGCTCCTCTCGGACAGGGGGCGAGTTGGCTTTCTTT

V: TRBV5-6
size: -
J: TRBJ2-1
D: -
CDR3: CASSLEGSDEQFF
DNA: TGTGCCAGCAGCTTAGAAGGAAGCGATGAGCAGTTCTTC